This entry lists 17 T cell receptor beta chains sequenced from one sample in a study of blood T cell repertoires in COVID-19. This table comes from immunoSEQ multiplex PCR, and its TCRdb copy is limited to in-frame clones, with some not included. Of about 140,000 clones listed, approximately 80% were seen once; the top ten hold approximately 16%. The sample taken for sequencing was peripheral blood. The receptors shown here come from a man between 50 and 59 years old with acute or convalescent COVID-19.

This chain joins TRBV6-2 or TRBV6-3 and TRBJ1-5, with 8 bases identical to TRBD1. Trimming took 2 bases from V and 4 from J; bases not matched to a gene: 13. Germline CDR1 is MNHEY and CDR2 is SVGEGT. The CDR3 has 18 residues. CDR3 protein: CASSYRPIEDRGNQPQHF. The CDR3, as DNA: TGTGCCAGCAGTTACCGCCCAATAGAAGACAGGGGAAATCAGCCCCAGCATTTT.

The rearrangement joins TRBV20-1 to TRBJ2-5; 9 bases align to TRBD1. There are 14 residues in the CDR3. CDR1 and CDR2 (germline): DFQATT, SNEGSKA (reference sequence). The J segment lost 1 base and the V segment lost 3 bases, leaving 3 bases of the junction unmatched. Here the CDR3 DNA reads TGCAGTGCTAGTTTGACAGGGGGCCAAGAGACCCAGTACTTC. Translation: CSASLTGGQETQYF.

The rearrangement uses TRBV3-1 (or the pseudogene TRBV3-2) and TRBJ1-2; 7 bases fit TRBD1. Germline V gene lookup returns CDR1 LGHDT and CDR2 YNNKEL (reference sequence). Germline trimming cut 0 bases from V and 8 bases from J; bases unmatched to any gene: 6. The CDR3 is made up of 14 amino acids. CDR3: CASSQDEGADGYTF. The CDR3 DNA is TGTGCCAGCAGCCAAGATGAGGGGGCGGACGGCTACACCTTC.

This chain uses TRBV5-4 with TRBJ2-7, with TRBD2 matching over 8 bases. V was pared by 6 bases and J by 2 bases, with 19 bases of the junction left unmatched. This CDR3 comprises 18 residues. CDR1 SGHNT and CDR2 YYREEE come from the germline V gene (reference sequence). The CDR3 sequence: CASNGGVSDLSNPYEQYV. CDR3 coding DNA: TGTGCCAGCAACGGGGGGGTGAGTGACTTATCTAACCCCTACGAGCAGTACGTC.

The chain is built from TRBV5-5 and TRBJ1-1; D ambiguous. CDR3 length equals 14 residues. Germline values: CDR1 SGHKS, CDR2 YYEKEE (reference sequence). The V and J ends lost 0 bases and 6 bases respectively, with 12 bases between them. CDR3 residues: CASSLVGVRAEAFF. CDR3 DNA: TGTGCCAGCAGCTTGGTGGGAGTAAGGGCTGAAGCTTTCTTT.

The chain is built from TRBV5-5 and TRBJ2-2, with 8 bases lining up with TRBD1. After removal of 3 bases from V and 6 bases from J, the junction contained 7 bases not matched to a gene. The CDR3 is made up of 15 amino acids. Germline CDR1 and CDR2: SGHKS and YYEKEE (reference sequence). CDR3 sequence reads: CASSSTQGAAGELFF. The CDR3 DNA reads TGTGCCAGCAGCTCAACCCAGGGGGCAGCCGGGGAGCTGTTTTTT.

This clone occurred many times. This rearrangement joins TRBV9 to TRBJ1-1, with 8 bases lining up with TRBD1. After removal of 0 bases from V and 3 bases from J, the junction contained 7 bases not matched to a gene. The length of the CDR3 is 16 residues. Germline-derived CDR1 and CDR2 are SGDLS and YYNGEE. Here the CDR3 DNA reads TGTGCCAGCAGCGTAGCCTTACAGGGGGTTGACACTGAAGCTTTCTTT. It codes for CASSVALQGVDTEAFF.

The genes are TRBV5-1 and TRBJ2-5; D may be TRBD2 (6 bases). Germline loops: CDR1 SGHRS, CDR2 YFSETQ. Trimming removed 6 bases from V and 5 bases from J, with 17 bases in between. There are 14 residues in the CDR3. CDR3 loop: CASKEEAGGETQYF. In DNA, the CDR3 is TGCGCCAGCAAGGAGGAGGCAGGAGGGGAGACCCAGTACTTC.

CDR3 sequence reads: CASSLAPGNQPQHF. DNA for the CDR3: TGTGCCAGCAGCTTAGCGCCGGGCAATCAGCCCCAGCATTTT. The chain combines TRBV7-2 with TRBJ1-5; no reliable D call. Germline V gene data show CDR1 as SGHTA and CDR2 as FQGNSA. The V end lost 0 bases, the J end lost 2 bases, and 5 bases lay between the germline ends. The CDR3 is 14 residues long.

This chain joins TRBV5-6 and TRBJ2-5, with 11 bases identical to TRBD2. CDR1 and CDR2 from the germline V gene are SGHDT and YYEEEE. This CDR3 comprises 14 residues. Germline trimming cut 4 bases from V and 4 bases from J; bases unmatched to any gene: 3. The CDR3 coding sequence is TGTGCCAGCAGCGGAACTAGCGGGGGAGAGACCCAGTACTTC. Encoded protein: CASSGTSGGETQYF.

The chain is built from TRBV19 and TRBJ2-1, with D uncertain. This CDR3 is 13 amino acids long. Germline assignment: CDR1 LNHDA and CDR2 SQIVND (reference sequence). V was shortened by 3 bases and J by 8 bases, with 11 bases between the two germline ends. The DNA for the CDR3 is TGTGCCAGTAGTATTCGAGTTTTTGATGAGCAGTTCTTC. Amino acid sequence: CASSIRVFDEQFF.

The V call is TRBV7-3, the J call TRBJ2-5; D unclear. CDR1 and CDR2 from the germline V gene are SGHTA and FQGTGA. V shed 0 bases and J shed 4 bases, with 6 bases lying between them. The CDR3 contains 13 residues. The CDR3 nucleotides are TGTGCCAGCAGCTTAACGTCCTCAGAGACCCAGTACTTC. This translates into CASSLTSSETQYF.

The chain joins TRBV12-3 or TRBV12-4 to TRBJ2-5; D gene unclear. The length of the CDR3 is 13 residues. V was pared by 6 bases and J by 2 bases, with 10 bases between. The CDR3 sequence is CASRGRQQETQYF. As DNA, the CDR3 is TGTGCCAGCAGGGGCCGGCAGCAAGAGACCCAGTACTTC.

This rearrangement joins TRBV5-1 to TRBJ2-2, with 13 nucleotides matching TRBD2. The CDR3 length is 18 residues. J gave up 0 bases and V 7 bases, and 9 bases lay outside the gene matches. In germline, CDR1 is SGHRS, CDR2 YFSETQ. The CDR3 reads CASASGTSGVSNTGELFF. CDR3 DNA: TGCGCCAGCGCCTCGGGGACTAGCGGGGTATCGAACACCGGGGAGCTGTTTTTT.

This sequence joins TRBV28 and TRBJ1-1; D possibly corresponds to TRBD1 (6 bases). The V end was cut by 8 bases, the J end by 5 bases, with 15 bases between. Germline assignment: CDR1 MDHEN and CDR2 SYDVKM. CDR3 length equals 13 residues. The DNA of the CDR3 is TGTGCCAGCCGAAGAGGGGGAAGGACTGAAGCTTTCTTT. It encodes CASRRGGRTEAFF.

The rearrangement uses TRBV5-6 and TRBJ2-7, with a tentative D call TRBD2 (5 bases). V lost 0 bases and J lost 0, with 7 bases in between. CDR1 is SGHDT and CDR2 is YYEEEE in the germline V gene. This CDR3 is built from 14 residues. The DNA for the CDR3 is TGTGCCAGCAGCTTGGGTGGACTCTCCTACGAGCAGTACTTC. It specifies CASSLGGLSYEQYF.

The DNA of the CDR3 is TGTGCCAGTAGTTCCCGGGATGTATCGTCACCCCTCCACTTT. Translation: CASSSRDVSSPLHF. V is TRBV19 and J is TRBJ1-6; unclear D gene. Germline values: CDR1 LNHDA, CDR2 SQIVND (reference sequence). V shed 5 bases and J shed 10 bases, with 15 bases lying between them. The CDR3 extends over 14 amino acids.